This is a list of T cell receptor beta chains from one sample in a study of T cells in Graves' hyperthyroidism and ophthalmopathy. One entry per CDR3 protein, called by TCRdb with MiXCR from the multiplex PCR reads. The data contain some 600,000 distinct CDR3 sequences, 35% to 55% of them singletons. The sample taken for sequencing was peripheral blood or thyroid tissue (not recorded which). Source of these receptors: a woman younger than 35 with Graves' hyperthyroidism. Each CDR3 is given with its conserved first and last residue. Each record gives: J gene, clone size, D gene, V gene, CDR3 DNA, CDR3 protein. The D gene is left open where the match is weak. Size tells how often a clone was seen (once, few, many) or the class of an expanded clone, and some rows leave it out.

j_call: TRBJ2-2; clone_size: .; d_call: .; v_call: TRBV7-9; cdr3_nt: TGTGCCAGCAGCTTCTCCGTCCGGGAGAACACCGGGGAGCTGTTTTTT; cdr3_aa: CASSFSVRENTGELFF
j_call: TRBJ1-4; clone_size: many; d_call: .; v_call: TRBV29-1; cdr3_nt: TGCAGCGGTCAGGGAACTAATGAAAAACTGTTTTTT; cdr3_aa: CSGQGTNEKLFF
j_call: TRBJ2-7; clone_size: .; d_call: .; v_call: TRBV13; cdr3_nt: TGTGCCAGCAGCTTGCGAGTAGGAGTGGGGGAGCAGTACTTC; cdr3_aa: CASSLRVGVGEQYF
j_call: TRBJ1-2; clone_size: few; d_call: TRBD1; v_call: TRBV20-1; cdr3_nt: TGCAGTGCTAGCGACAAAGGACAGGGCGACTATGGCTACACCTTC; cdr3_aa: CSASDKGQGDYGYTF
j_call: TRBJ2-5; clone_size: few; d_call: .; v_call: TRBV5-1; cdr3_nt: TGCGCCAGCAGCTTACAGGGTAGGGAGTCAGAGACCCAGTACTTC; cdr3_aa: CASSLQGRESETQYF
j_call: TRBJ1-1; clone_size: many; d_call: .; v_call: TRBV10-3; cdr3_nt: TGTGCCATCAGTGAGTCAGGGTACACTGAAGCTTTCTTT; cdr3_aa: CAISESGYTEAFF
j_call: TRBJ1-1; clone_size: many; d_call: .; v_call: TRBV29-1; cdr3_nt: TGCAGCGTTGGGACCGGCTCGAACACTGAAGCTTTCTTT; cdr3_aa: CSVGTGSNTEAFF
j_call: TRBJ1-3; clone_size: .; d_call: .; v_call: TRBV7-9; cdr3_nt: TGTGCCAGCAGCGGACACGCCATATATTTT; cdr3_aa: CASSGHAIYF
j_call: TRBJ1-2; clone_size: .; d_call: .; v_call: TRBV20-1; cdr3_nt: TGCGGATGTACAGGGAAGTATGGCTACACCTTC; cdr3_aa: CGCTGKYGYTF
j_call: TRBJ2-7; clone_size: .; d_call: TRBD2; v_call: TRBV7-2; cdr3_nt: TGTGCCAGCAGCTCAATTCTAGCGGGAGAGCAGTACTTC; cdr3_aa: CASSSILAGEQYF
j_call: TRBJ1-1; clone_size: few; d_call: .; v_call: TRBV5-4; cdr3_nt: TGTGCCAGCAGCCAAGACCCCCAGGACGCAGAAGCTTTCTTT; cdr3_aa: CASSQDPQDAEAFF
j_call: TRBJ1-1; clone_size: many; d_call: .; v_call: TRBV29-1; cdr3_nt: TGCAGCGTTGTGGCAGGGGCGGACACTGAAGCTTTCTTT; cdr3_aa: CSVVAGADTEAFF
j_call: TRBJ1-3; clone_size: .; d_call: .; v_call: TRBV29-1; cdr3_nt: TGCAGCGTTGTGCGGTCGGGGGGAAACACCATATATTTT; cdr3_aa: CSVVRSGGNTIYF
j_call: TRBJ2-2; clone_size: .; d_call: .; v_call: TRBV29-1; cdr3_nt: TGCAGCGTTAATCGACGGGGAAACACCGGGGAGCTGTTTTTT; cdr3_aa: CSVNRRGNTGELFF
j_call: TRBJ1-6; clone_size: .; d_call: .; v_call: TRBV9; cdr3_nt: TGTGCCAGCAACCAAGCCGGTAAACCCCTCCACTTT; cdr3_aa: CASNQAGKPLHF
j_call: TRBJ1-2; clone_size: .; d_call: TRBD1; v_call: TRBV10-3; cdr3_nt: TGTGCCATCAGTGACAGGGGGCAGGGTGGCTACACCTTC; cdr3_aa: CAISDRGQGGYTF
j_call: TRBJ1-2; clone_size: few; d_call: .; v_call: TRBV12-3/TRBV12-4; cdr3_nt: TGTGCCAGCAGTTTGGAGGGACAATATGGCTACACCTTC; cdr3_aa: CASSLEGQYGYTF
j_call: TRBJ1-2; clone_size: many; d_call: TRBD1; v_call: TRBV29-1; cdr3_nt: TGCAGCGTGGGGGGACAGGCCCACTATGGCTACACCTTC; cdr3_aa: CSVGGQAHYGYTF
j_call: TRBJ2-7; clone_size: once; d_call: .; v_call: TRBV7-6; cdr3_nt: TGTGCCAGCAGCAGGGACCCCGAGCAGTACTTC; cdr3_aa: CASSRDPEQYF
j_call: TRBJ1-1; clone_size: few; d_call: .; v_call: TRBV7-9; cdr3_nt: TGTGCCAGCAGCCCAAACGGAGTGAACACTGAAGCTTTCTTT; cdr3_aa: CASSPNGVNTEAFF
j_call: TRBJ2-5; clone_size: few; d_call: .; v_call: TRBV6-2/TRBV6-3; cdr3_nt: TGTGCCAGCAGTTACTCGAGGGTGCAGCAAGAGACCCAGTACTTC; cdr3_aa: CASSYSRVQQETQYF
j_call: TRBJ1-2; clone_size: many; d_call: .; v_call: TRBV7-9; cdr3_nt: TGTGCCAGCAGACCCGGACAGTTACAGAACTATGGCTACACCTTC; cdr3_aa: CASRPGQLQNYGYTF
j_call: TRBJ2-5; clone_size: .; d_call: TRBD2; v_call: TRBV20-1; cdr3_nt: TGCAGTGCCCTACTAGCGGGAGAGAAGACCCAGTACTTC; cdr3_aa: CSALLAGEKTQYF
j_call: TRBJ1-4; clone_size: few; d_call: .; v_call: TRBV20-1; cdr3_nt: TGCAGTGCGAGAACGGGGGACCCACAGGCAACTAATGAAAAACTGTTTTTT; cdr3_aa: CSARTGDPQATNEKLFF
j_call: TRBJ1-1; clone_size: .; d_call: .; v_call: TRBV7-2; cdr3_nt: TGTGCCAGCAGCCATTACAGGGAGATGAACACTGAAGCTTTCTTT; cdr3_aa: CASSHYREMNTEAFF
j_call: TRBJ1-2; clone_size: few; d_call: .; v_call: TRBV20-1; cdr3_nt: TGCAGTGCTAGAGATGGCTACACCTTC; cdr3_aa: CSARDGYTF
j_call: TRBJ2-5; clone_size: .; d_call: .; v_call: TRBV20-1; cdr3_nt: TGCAGTGCTACTGAAACCCGAAGGGGGGAAGAGACCCAGTACTTC; cdr3_aa: CSATETRRGEETQYF
j_call: TRBJ1-1; clone_size: .; d_call: .; v_call: TRBV29-1; cdr3_nt: TGCAGCGCCAGCAGCCAAGTCCTCAGGGGGAACACTGAAGCTTTCTTT; cdr3_aa: CSASSQVLRGNTEAFF
j_call: TRBJ1-5; clone_size: many; d_call: .; v_call: TRBV7-6; cdr3_nt: TGTGCCAGCAGCTTATACGGGAAGCCCCAGCATTTT; cdr3_aa: CASSLYGKPQHF
j_call: TRBJ2-7; clone_size: .; d_call: .; v_call: TRBV7-9; cdr3_nt: TGTGCCAGCAGCTTTGACTCAATCTCCTACGAGCAGTACTTC; cdr3_aa: CASSFDSISYEQYF
j_call: TRBJ1-1; clone_size: few; d_call: .; v_call: TRBV7-3; cdr3_nt: TGTGCCAGCAGCCCTACAACGGGTGGGAACACTGAAGCTTTCTTT; cdr3_aa: CASSPTTGGNTEAFF
j_call: TRBJ1-4; clone_size: few; d_call: .; v_call: TRBV11-2; cdr3_nt: TGTGCCAGCAGCGAGGGCCCCCCAGGACAGTTTAATGAAAAACTGTTTTTT; cdr3_aa: CASSEGPPGQFNEKLFF
j_call: TRBJ2-5; clone_size: few; d_call: .; v_call: TRBV12-3/TRBV12-4; cdr3_nt: TGTGCCAGCACCTTGAGTGGGGAGACCCAGTACTTC; cdr3_aa: CASTLSGETQYF
j_call: TRBJ2-5; clone_size: .; d_call: .; v_call: TRBV6-1; cdr3_nt: TGTGCCAGCAGTCTCTGGCGGAACCTCCAAGAGACCCAGTACTTC; cdr3_aa: CASSLWRNLQETQYF
j_call: TRBJ2-6; clone_size: few; d_call: TRBD1; v_call: TRBV10-3; cdr3_nt: TGTGCCAGCAGCCCCCTAAGACAGGGTGCTGGGGCCAACGTCCTGACTTTC; cdr3_aa: CASSPLRQGAGANVLTF
j_call: TRBJ1-1; clone_size: .; d_call: .; v_call: TRBV5-1; cdr3_nt: TGCGCCAGCAGCTTGAGTCAGACCACTGAAGCTTTCTTT; cdr3_aa: CASSLSQTTEAFF